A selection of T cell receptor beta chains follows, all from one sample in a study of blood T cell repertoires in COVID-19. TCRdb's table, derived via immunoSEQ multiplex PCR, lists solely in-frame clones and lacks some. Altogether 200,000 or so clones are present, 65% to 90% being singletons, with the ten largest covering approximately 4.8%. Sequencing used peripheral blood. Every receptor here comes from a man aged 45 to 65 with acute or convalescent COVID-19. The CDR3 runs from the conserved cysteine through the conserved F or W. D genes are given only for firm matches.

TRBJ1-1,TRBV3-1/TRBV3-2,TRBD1,CASSLRDRGNTEAFF
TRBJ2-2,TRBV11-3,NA,CASSPRGPANTGELFF
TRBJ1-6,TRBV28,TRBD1,CASRGQSSYNSPLHF
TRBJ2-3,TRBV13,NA,CASSLALSVGTDTQYF
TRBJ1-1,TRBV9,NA,CASSAPPGNTEAFF
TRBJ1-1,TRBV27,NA,CASRISEGAEAFF
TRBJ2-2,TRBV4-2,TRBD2,CASSQGPWTGEGTGELFF
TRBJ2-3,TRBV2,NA,CASRRGSTDTQYF
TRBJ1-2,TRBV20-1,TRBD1,CSASKGTGRNYGYTF
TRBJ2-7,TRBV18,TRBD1,CASSPGDRAYEQYF
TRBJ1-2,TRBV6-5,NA,CASSSGSFYGYTF
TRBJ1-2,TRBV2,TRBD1,CASSRTGIGYGYTF
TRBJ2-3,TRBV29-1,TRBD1,CSVVGRTGWTDTQYF